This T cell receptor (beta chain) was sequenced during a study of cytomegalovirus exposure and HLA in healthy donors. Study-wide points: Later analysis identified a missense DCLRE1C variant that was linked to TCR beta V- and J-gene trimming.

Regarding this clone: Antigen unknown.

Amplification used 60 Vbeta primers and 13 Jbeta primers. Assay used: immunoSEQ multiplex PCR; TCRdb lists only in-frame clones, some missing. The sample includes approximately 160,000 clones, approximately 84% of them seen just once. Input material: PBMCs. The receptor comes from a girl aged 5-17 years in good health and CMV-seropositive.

The CDR3 bases are TGTGCCAGCAGTGAGGGACAGGGGAGGATAGCGGGGGCCCTACAGTTCTTC. Protein product: CASSEGQGRIAGALQFF. The V gene is TRBV25-1, the J gene TRBJ2-1; D may be TRBD1 (10 bases). V gave up 3 bases and J gave up 13 bases, with 28 bases separating them. In germline, CDR1 is MGHDK, CDR2 SYGVNS. The CDR3 sequence is 17 residues long. Filled out from reference TRBV25-1 and TRBJ2-1, the complete variable domain reads EADIYQTPRYLVIGTGKKITLECSQTMGHDKMYWYQQDPGMELHLIHYSYGVNSTEKGDLSSESTVSRIRTEHFPLTLESARPSHTSQYLCASSEGQGRIAGALQFFGPGTRLTVL.